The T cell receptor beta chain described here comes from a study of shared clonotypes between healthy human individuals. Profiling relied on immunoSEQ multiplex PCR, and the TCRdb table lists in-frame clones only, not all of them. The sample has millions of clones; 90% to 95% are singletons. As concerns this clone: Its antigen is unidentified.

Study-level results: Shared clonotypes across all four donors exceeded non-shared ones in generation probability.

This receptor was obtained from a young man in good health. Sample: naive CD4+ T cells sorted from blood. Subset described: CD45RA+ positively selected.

As DNA, the CDR3 is TGTGCCAGCAGTTTTCGTCGGATGGAAAAACTGTTTTTT. It yields the protein CASSFRRMEKLFF. This chain joins TRBV27 and TRBJ1-4; D is undetermined. Trimming removed 3 bases at V and 8 bases at J, with 10 bases between. Germline V gene lookup returns CDR1 MNHEY and CDR2 SMNVEV (reference sequence). The CDR3 loop spans 13 amino acids.